This passage covers 20 T cell receptor beta chains from one sample sequenced in a study of identical twins. TCRdb passed the 5' RACE reads through MiXCR, listing each CDR3 protein once. The data contain 120,000 to 150,000 distinct CDR3 sequences, around 3.5% of them singletons. The sample consisted of memory T cells sorted from blood. All receptors derive from a man younger than 35 in good health.

This clonotype has a count of ten or more. CDR3: CASSPFSTQETQYF. The DNA of the CDR3 is TGCGCCAGCAGCCCCTTCTCTACCCAAGAGACCCAGTACTTC. The chain uses TRBV5-1 and TRBJ2-5; no reliable D call. The germline V gene encodes CDR1 SGHRS and CDR2 YFSETQ. The V end was cut by 4 bases, the J end by 1 base, with 11 bases between. CDR3 length: 14 amino acids.

This clonotype was recorded at least ten times. The chain employs TRBV11-1 and TRBJ2-7; D ambiguous. V lost 4 bases and J lost 4, with 8 bases in between. The CDR3 runs to 12 residues. The V gene's germline CDR1 is SGHAT and CDR2 FQDESV (reference sequence). CDR3: CASSSTMYEQYF. For the CDR3, the DNA is TGTGCCAGCAGCTCAACCATGTACGAGCAGTACTTC.

The table lists this clonotype with many counts. CDR3 DNA: TGCGCCAGCAGCCAAGATTTTAGGGGCGCGCCCGTGGTGGAGCAGTTCTTC. This sequence encodes CASSQDFRGAPVVEQFF. The chain employs TRBV4-3 and TRBJ2-1; D possibly corresponds to TRBD1 (5 bases). Trimming shortened V by 0 bases and J by 10 bases, and 22 bases separated the two germline ends. From germline, CDR1 is LGHNA and CDR2 YSLEER. The CDR3 consists of 17 residues.

This clonotype has just a few counts. The V gene is TRBV19, the J gene TRBJ2-1; TRBD2 matches 8 bases. Germline V gives CDR1 LNHDA, CDR2 SQIVND (reference sequence). The length of the CDR3 is 15 residues. V shed 8 bases and J 5 bases; nucleotides not matched to a gene: 11. CDR3 coding DNA: TGTGCCAGTTTATCCACGGGAGGGCCCCACAATGAGCAGTTCTTC. Amino acids: CASLSTGGPHNEQFF.

This clonotype was seen more than once but under ten times. The V call is TRBV19, the J call TRBJ1-5; a weak D match, TRBD1 (6 bases). V shed 9 bases and J shed 7 bases, with 19 bases lying between them. The germline V gene encodes CDR1 LNHDA and CDR2 SQIVND (reference sequence). This CDR3 has 14 residues. CDR3 in amino acids: CASISGGAGQPQHF. The CDR3 DNA reads TGTGCCAGCATCAGCGGGGGGGCAGGGCAGCCCCAGCATTTT.

This clonotype came up many times. The chain links TRBV7-8 to TRBJ2-5; D is unresolved. Germline CDR1 SGHVS, CDR2 FQNEAQ. Between the trimmed V and J ends, which lost 4 bases and 3 bases, there was a span of 9 bases. This CDR3 has 13 residues. CDR3 nucleotides: TGTGCCAGCAGCTCGAGGTTAAAAGAGACCCAGTACTTC. Protein: CASSSRLKETQYF.

This clonotype was counted many times. The CDR3 reads CARGGQSYEQYV. The CDR3 nucleotides are TGTGCCAGGGGAGGACAGTCCTACGAGCAGTACGTC. The rearrangement links TRBV24-1 to TRBJ2-7; D possibly matches TRBD1 or TRBD2 (6 bases each). This CDR3 region has 12 residues. Germline V CDR1 and CDR2: KGHDR, SFDVKD. Between the trimmed V and J ends, which lost 11 bases and 1 base, there was a span of 11 bases.

This clonotype was recorded at least ten times. The J gene is TRBJ2-5, the V gene TRBV4-2, with D uncertain. Trimming shortened V by 1 base and J by 4 bases, and 13 bases separated the two germline ends. Germline V gene data show CDR1 as LGHNA and CDR2 as YNFKEQ. The CDR3 runs 15 residues. The CDR3 coding sequence is TGTGCCAGCAGCCAAGCTTCACCAGGCGGAGAGACCCAGTACTTC. The encoded protein is CASSQASPGGETQYF.

This clonotype came up many times. The rearrangement links TRBV6-4 to TRBJ2-1; TRBD2 might be the D (6 bases). The CDR3 is 14 amino acids. Trimming took 3 bases from V and 13 from J, leaving 19 bases between them. CDR1 and CDR2 from the germline V gene are MRHNA and SNTAGT. CDR3 residues: CASSESLLGGKQFF. The CDR3 DNA reads as TGTGCCAGCAGTGAATCCCTGTTGGGGGGAAAACAGTTCTTC.

The chain combines TRBV20-1 with TRBJ2-7; the match to TRBD2 covers 10 bases. With 2 bases clipped from V and 7 bases from J, the junction kept 11 bases outside the gene matches. This CDR3 comprises 15 residues. Germline loops: CDR1 DFQATT, CDR2 SNEGSKA (reference sequence). Here the CDR3 reads CSARLAGARVEEQYF. The CDR3 region has the DNA TGCAGTGCTAGACTAGCGGGAGCCAGGGTGGAGGAGCAGTACTTC.

There are many counts of this clonotype. The chain links TRBV20-1 to TRBJ2-5, with 8 bases fitting TRBD1. Germline trimming cut 5 bases from V and 5 bases from J; bases unmatched to any gene: 13. This CDR3 has 15 amino acids. CDR1 and CDR2 (germline): DFQATT, SNEGSKA (reference sequence). CDR3 sequence reads: CSAGESGGAAETQYF. The CDR3 nucleotides read TGCAGTGCTGGGGAGTCAGGGGGCGCCGCGGAGACCCAGTACTTC.

Many counts were recorded for this clonotype. The J gene is TRBJ2-7, the V gene TRBV5-1; a weak D match, TRBD2 (6 bases). The CDR3 totals 14 residues. Trimming cost V 1 base and J 4 bases, with 12 bases left between them. Germline CDR1 reads SGHRS; CDR2 reads YFSETQ. CDR3 protein: CASSLRAGRYEQYF. The CDR3 nucleotides read TGCGCCAGCAGCTTGAGGGCAGGGAGGTACGAGCAGTACTTC.

There are many counts of this clonotype. This chain links TRBV6-6 with TRBJ2-7; a possible D gene is TRBD1 (6 bases). Trimming pared 8 bases from V and 6 bases from J, leaving 11 bases between. This CDR3 has 11 residues. Germline values: CDR1 MNHNY, CDR2 SVGAGI (reference sequence). The DNA of the CDR3 is TGTGCCAGCGGACAGAGTGCCGAGCAGTACTTC. Translated: CASGQSAEQYF.

At least ten counts were recorded for this clonotype. The chain carries TRBV6-5 and TRBJ2-1; TRBD2 matches 16 bases. Per germline, CDR1 MNHEY and CDR2 SVGAGI. The junction had 4 bases not matched to a gene; V was cut back by 2 bases and J by 9 bases. The CDR3 runs 16 residues. CDR3 bases: TGTGCCAGCAGTTACCCCGGGACTAGCGGGAGGGGTGAGCAGTTCTTC. This translates into CASSYPGTSGRGEQFF.

This clonotype was seen a few times. The chain is built from TRBV6-5 and TRBJ1-4; D uncertain. Trimming stripped 6 bases from V and 7 bases from J, with 9 bases between. Germline V gives CDR1 MNHEY, CDR2 SVGAGI. CDR3 length equals 12 residues. The DNA for the CDR3 is TGTGCCAGCAGATCTATAGGTGAAAAACTGTTTTTT. Translating gives CASRSIGEKLFF.

This clonotype has only a few counts. V and J are TRBV7-6 and TRBJ2-1; D remains ambiguous. Per the germline V gene, CDR1 is SGHVS and CDR2 is FNYEAQ. The CDR3 spans 16 residues. Trimming cost V 2 bases and J 5 bases, with 16 bases left between them. CDR3 nucleotides: TGTGCCAGCAGCTTAACCTCCCGGACCAAGAACAATGAGCAGTTCTTC. Translated, it gives CASSLTSRTKNNEQFF.

This clonotype was detected a few times. In nucleotides, the CDR3 is TGCGCCAGCAGCCTCGGGACAGGAGCTGGGGCTGAAGCTTTCTTT. Residues: CASSLGTGAGAEAFF. J is TRBJ1-1 and V is TRBV4-1; 8 nucleotides match TRBD1. The CDR3 loop spans 15 amino acids. With V trimmed by 4 bases and J by 6 bases, 10 bases remained unmatched. Germline CDR1 MGHRA, CDR2 YSYEKL.

This clonotype appeared a few times. The gene calls are TRBV6-5 and TRBJ2-2, with 10 bases that match TRBD2. Germline V gene lookup returns CDR1 MNHEY and CDR2 SVGAGI. This CDR3 is built from 18 residues. V shed 2 bases, J shed 2 bases, and the junction held 8 bases outside the gene matches. This chain's CDR3 is CASSYISSSGRNTGELFF. In nucleotides, the CDR3 is TGTGCCAGCAGTTACATATCGTCTAGCGGGAGAAACACCGGGGAGCTGTTTTTT.

This clonotype was picked up many times. The V and J genes are TRBV10-1 and TRBJ2-2, with D tentatively TRBD1 (6 bases). Germline V gene lookup returns CDR1 WNHNN and CDR2 SYGVQD (reference sequence). V lost 8 bases to trimming and J lost 8 bases, with 18 bases between them. This CDR3 region has 14 residues. CDR3 region: CASGPLGGRGELFF. The CDR3 DNA follows: TGCGCCAGCGGACCCCTAGGGGGTCGGGGGGAGCTGTTTTTT.

The gene calls are TRBV7-9 and TRBJ2-1; 7 bases agree with TRBD1. CDR3 length: 14 residues. The germline V gene encodes CDR1 SEHNR and CDR2 FQNEAQ (reference sequence). With 5 bases clipped from V and 5 bases from J, the junction kept 6 bases outside the gene matches. CDR3 sequence reads: CASSPGGYHNEQFF. CDR3 coding DNA: TGTGCCAGCAGCCCAGGGGGTTACCACAATGAGCAGTTCTTC.